This T cell receptor (beta chain) was recovered during a study of regulatory T cells in long-lasting Graves disease. Across the whole study: Persistence in Graves' disease denoted antithyroid drug use beyond 5 years alongside positive TSH receptor antibodies.

This clonotype was counted ten times or more. Its antigen is undetermined. Combining iRepertoire HTBI primers with Arm-PCR of CDR3 regions, the authors built TCR beta libraries. Per the study methods: Analysis of the samples identified about 62 TRBV and about 14 TRBJ segments. From the multiplex PCR reads, TCRdb called clonotypes with MiXCR, one entry per CDR3 protein. Clone size and V and J calls follow TCRdb, not the original study. The data contain hundreds of thousands of distinct CDR3 sequences, 15% to 20% of them singletons. The sample's time point: persistent/refractory GD, antithyroid drugs over 5 years with positive TRAb. There was RNA extracted from PBMCs, and the TCR library was made from it. General study findings and limits: Researchers reported studying only peripheral blood, not thyroid tissue.

CDR3 length: 13 residues. The germline CDR1 and CDR2 sequences are MDHEN and SYDVKM. Trimming cost V 2 bases and J 5 bases, with 10 bases left between them. The receptor's source is a female donor with Graves disease. The sequencing used peripheral blood mononuclear cells (PBMCs), collected when the disease was refractory, from a patient treated with antithyroid drugs. The gene calls are TRBV28 and TRBJ2-7; D unclear. This chain's CDR3 is CASSLVSPHEQYF. CDR3 sequence (DNA): TGTGCCAGCAGTTTAGTGTCTCCCCACGAGCAGTACTTC.